This T cell receptor (beta chain) was sequenced for a study of blood T cells in healthy people across ages. Points from the study as a whole: Donor CMV status, an unknown factor, possibly confounded changes in expanded clonotypes. Observed TCR beta diversity showed a strong correlation with the percentage of naive T cells as measured by flow cytometry.

This clonotype was found a few times. The antigen is undetermined. A sample-barcoded 5' primer and a J-beta primer mix were used in a second PCR of about 7 to 11 cycles. Each CDR3 protein gets one entry after TCRdb re-called the 5' RACE reads with MiXCR. The table shows 1 million or so distinct CDR3 sequences, with under 30% occurring only once. Deletions cut 4 bases from V and 7 bases from J, with 7 bases between. CDR1 is SQVTM, CDR2 ANQGSEA, per germline. This CDR3 region has 11 residues. This same sample was also taken into another study, of T cells of mothers and their children. From that report: For cDNA synthesis, the complete extracted RNA was used (roughly 1.5 ug per 15 ul).

Sequenced: blood. The J gene is TRBJ1-4, the V gene TRBV29-1, with D unclear. The source is a girl aged 2 to 10 in good health. The CDR3 DNA reads as TGCAGCGTTGTAGGAAGTGAAAAACTGTTTTTT. It yields the protein CSVVGSEKLFF. The full variable domain, completed using reference TRBV29-1 and TRBJ1-4, is SAVISQKPSRDICQRGTSLTIQCQVDSQVTMMFWYRQQPGQSLTLIATANQGSEATYESGFVIDKFPISRPNLTFSTLTVSNMSPEDSSIYLCSVVGSEKLFFGSGTQLSVL.